This T cell receptor (beta chain) was sequenced for a study of blood T cell repertoires in COVID-19. Study at large: COVID-19 samples, acute and convalescent, were from the United States, Italy and Spain. From T cells, B-cell-depleted T cells, or PBMCs came the material, which was cDNA or gDNA.

Original processing notes: For nucleated cells, counts were estimated from reference gene primer amplification. Only in-frame clones appear in the TCRdb table, and some are missing; sequencing was by immunoSEQ multiplex PCR. From that table come the V and J calls and clone size; the DNA was used to work out D and trimming. The repertoire holds approximately 320,000 clones, with roughly 86% as singletons. Patients at the Seattle site were enrolled during active infection and followed longitudinally. CDR1 is SNHLY and CDR2 is FYNNEI in the germline V gene. With 4 bases removed from V and 1 base from J, the gap between germline ends came to 16 bases. CDR3 length: 16 residues.

The sequence came from a woman between 25 and 40 years old with COVID-19, enrolled during active disease. The chain combines TRBV2 with TRBJ1-2, with D perhaps matching TRBD1 (6 bases). Material for sequencing was peripheral blood. The CDR3 nucleotides are TGTGCCAGCAGTGGGGGGAAGGGGGACCATAACTATGGCTACACCTTC. It specifies CASSGGKGDHNYGYTF.